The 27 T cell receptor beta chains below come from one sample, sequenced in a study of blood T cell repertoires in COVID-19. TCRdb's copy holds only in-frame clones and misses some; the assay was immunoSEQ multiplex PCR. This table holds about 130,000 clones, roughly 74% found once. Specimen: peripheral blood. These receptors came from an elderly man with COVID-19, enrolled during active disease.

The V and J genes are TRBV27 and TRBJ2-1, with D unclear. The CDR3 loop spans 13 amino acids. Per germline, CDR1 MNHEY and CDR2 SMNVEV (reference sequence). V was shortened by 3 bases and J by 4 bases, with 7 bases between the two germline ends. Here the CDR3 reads CASSFGQYNEQFF. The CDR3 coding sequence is TGTGCCAGCAGTTTTGGGCAATACAATGAGCAGTTCTTC.

The CDR3 protein is CASSLGSGTAKSYEQYF. CDR3 in DNA: TGTGCCAGCAGTTTAGGATCCGGGACAGCCAAAAGCTACGAGCAGTACTTC. The chain has TRBV27 and TRBJ2-7; 7 bases are shared with TRBD1. This CDR3 region has 17 residues. Unmatched junction bases numbered 13, after V lost 2 bases and J lost 3 bases. Per germline, CDR1 MNHEY and CDR2 SMNVEV (reference sequence).

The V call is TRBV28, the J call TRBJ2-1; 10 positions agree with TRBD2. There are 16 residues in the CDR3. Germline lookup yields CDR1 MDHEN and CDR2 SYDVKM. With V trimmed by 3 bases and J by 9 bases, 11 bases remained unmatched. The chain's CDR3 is CASSFLPLAGDVEQFF. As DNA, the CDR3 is TGTGCCAGCAGTTTCCTTCCGCTAGCGGGAGATGTTGAGCAGTTCTTC.

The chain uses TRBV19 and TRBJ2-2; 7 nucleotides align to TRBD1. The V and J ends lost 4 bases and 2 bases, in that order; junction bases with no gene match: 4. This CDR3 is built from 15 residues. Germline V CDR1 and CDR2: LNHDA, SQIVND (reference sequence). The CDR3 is CASSTGQSNTGELFF. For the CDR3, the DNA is TGTGCCAGTAGTACGGGACAGAGTAACACCGGGGAGCTGTTTTTT.

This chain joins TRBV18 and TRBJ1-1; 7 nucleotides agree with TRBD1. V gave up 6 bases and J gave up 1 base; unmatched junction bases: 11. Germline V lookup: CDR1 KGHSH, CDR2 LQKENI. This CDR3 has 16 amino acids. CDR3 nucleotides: TGTGCCAGCTCGGGAAGACAGGGCCCCGCGAACACTGAAGCTTTCTTT. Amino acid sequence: CASSGRQGPANTEAFF. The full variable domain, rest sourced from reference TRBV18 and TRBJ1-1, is NAGVMQNPRHLVRRRGQEARLRCSPMKGHSHVYWYRQLPEEGLKFMVYLQKENIIDESGMPKERFSAEFPKEGPSILRIQQVVRGDSAAYFCASSGRQGPANTEAFFGQGTRLTVV.

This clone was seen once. CDR3 sequence (DNA): TGTGCCAGCAGCCTCTCGGGGGGGGCGGGAGGGCCCTTGGAGACCCAGTACTTC. Its translation is CASSLSGGAGGPLETQYF. The gene calls are TRBV11-2 and TRBJ2-5, with 9 bases identical to TRBD2. This CDR3 has 18 amino acids. J lost 5 bases, V lost 5 bases, and 18 bases had no gene match. Germline V CDR1 and CDR2: SGHAT, FQNNGV.

In DNA form, the CDR3 reads TGTGCCAGCTCCTCGCCGACAGGGACTTACATTCAGTACTTC. Protein product: CASSSPTGTYIQYF. The chain recombines TRBV18 with TRBJ2-4; the D gene is possibly TRBD1 (7 bases). CDR1 KGHSH and CDR2 LQKENI come from the germline V gene. The CDR3 contains 14 residues. V gave up 6 bases and J gave up 8 bases, with 17 bases separating them. Looking up the rest from reference TRBV18 and TRBJ2-4 gives the full variable domain: NAGVMQNPRHLVRRRGQEARLRCSPMKGHSHVYWYRQLPEEGLKFMVYLQKENIIDESGMPKERFSAEFPKEGPSILRIQQVVRGDSAAYFCASSSPTGTYIQYFGAGTRLSVL.

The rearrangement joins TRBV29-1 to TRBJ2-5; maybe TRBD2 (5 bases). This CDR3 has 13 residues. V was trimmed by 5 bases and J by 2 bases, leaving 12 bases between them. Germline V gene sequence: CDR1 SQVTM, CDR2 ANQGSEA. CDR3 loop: CSVLPGTQETQYF. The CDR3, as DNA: TGCAGCGTTCTCCCGGGAACTCAAGAGACCCAGTACTTC. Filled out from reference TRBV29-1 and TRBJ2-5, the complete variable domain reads SAVISQKPSRDICQRGTSLTIQCQVDSQVTMMFWYRQQPGQSLTLIATANQGSEATYESGFVIDKFPISRPNLTFSTLTVSNMSPEDSSIYLCSVLPGTQETQYFGPGTRLLVL.

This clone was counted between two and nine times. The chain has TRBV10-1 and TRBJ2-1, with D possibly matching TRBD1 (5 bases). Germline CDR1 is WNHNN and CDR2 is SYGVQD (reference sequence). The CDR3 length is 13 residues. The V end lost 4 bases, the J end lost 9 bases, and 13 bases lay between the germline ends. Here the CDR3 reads CASSGTRVGEQFF. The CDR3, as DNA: TGCGCCAGCAGTGGGACCAGGGTGGGTGAGCAGTTCTTC.

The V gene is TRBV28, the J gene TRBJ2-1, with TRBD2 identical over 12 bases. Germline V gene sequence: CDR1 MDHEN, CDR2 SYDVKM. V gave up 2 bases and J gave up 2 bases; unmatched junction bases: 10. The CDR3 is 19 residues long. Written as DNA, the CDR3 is TGTGCCAGCAGTTTACCGACTAGCGGGAGTAGTTCGGCCTACAATGAGCAGTTCTTC. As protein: CASSLPTSGSSSAYNEQFF.

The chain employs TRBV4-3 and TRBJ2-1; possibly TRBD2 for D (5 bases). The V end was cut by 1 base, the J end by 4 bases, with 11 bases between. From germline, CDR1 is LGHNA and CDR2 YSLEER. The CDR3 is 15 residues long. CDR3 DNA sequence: TGCGCCAGCAGCCAAGTAACTAGTGATTACAATGAGCAGTTCTTC. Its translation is CASSQVTSDYNEQFF.

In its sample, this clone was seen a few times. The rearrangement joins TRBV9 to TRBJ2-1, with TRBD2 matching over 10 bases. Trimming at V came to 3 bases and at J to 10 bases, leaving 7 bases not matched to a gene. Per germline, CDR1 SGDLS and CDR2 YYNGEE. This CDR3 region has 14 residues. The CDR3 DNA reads TGTGCCAGCAGCGGGGGGCTAGCGGGAGACGAGCAGTTCTTC. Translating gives CASSGGLAGDEQFF.

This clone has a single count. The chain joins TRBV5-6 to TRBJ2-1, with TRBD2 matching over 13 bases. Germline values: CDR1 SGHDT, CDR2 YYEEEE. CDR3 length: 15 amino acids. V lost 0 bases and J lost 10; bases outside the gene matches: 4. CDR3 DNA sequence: TGTGCCAGCAGCTTGGGGACTAGCGGGAGCGGAGAGCAGTTCTTC. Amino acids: CASSLGTSGSGEQFF.

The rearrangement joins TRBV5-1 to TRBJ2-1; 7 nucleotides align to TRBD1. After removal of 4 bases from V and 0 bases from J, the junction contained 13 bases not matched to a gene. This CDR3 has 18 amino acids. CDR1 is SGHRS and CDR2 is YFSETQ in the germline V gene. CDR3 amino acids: CASSLTDGTADSYNEQFF. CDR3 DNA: TGCGCCAGCAGCCTGACCGACGGGACAGCTGACTCCTACAATGAGCAGTTCTTC.

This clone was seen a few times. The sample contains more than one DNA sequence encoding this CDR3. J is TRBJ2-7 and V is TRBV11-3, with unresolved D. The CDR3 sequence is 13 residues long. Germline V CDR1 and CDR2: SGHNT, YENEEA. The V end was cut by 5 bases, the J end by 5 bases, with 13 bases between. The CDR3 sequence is CASSPSGSHEQYF. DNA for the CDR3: TGTGCCAGCAGCCCTTCAGGTTCCCACGAGCAGTACTTC.

CDR3 sequence (DNA): TGTGCCATCAGCCCACACATGGACAGACAAAACAATGAGCAGTTCTTC. It encodes CAISPHMDRQNNEQFF. The V gene is TRBV10-3, the J gene TRBJ2-1, with D perhaps TRBD1 (6 bases). V shed 6 bases and J shed 5 bases, with 20 bases lying between them. The CDR3 consists of 16 residues. CDR1 and CDR2 from the germline V gene are ENHRY and SYGVKD.

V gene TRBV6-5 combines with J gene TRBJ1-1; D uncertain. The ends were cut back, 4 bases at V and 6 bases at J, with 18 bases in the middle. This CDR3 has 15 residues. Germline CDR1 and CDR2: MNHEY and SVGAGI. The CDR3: CASSSLRERRAEAFF. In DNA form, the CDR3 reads TGTGCCAGCAGTTCCCTAAGGGAGCGGCGGGCTGAAGCTTTCTTT.

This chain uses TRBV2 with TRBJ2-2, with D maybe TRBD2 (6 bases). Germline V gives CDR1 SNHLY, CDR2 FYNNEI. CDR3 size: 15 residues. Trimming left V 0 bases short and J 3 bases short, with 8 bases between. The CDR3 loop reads CASSEARGYTGELFF. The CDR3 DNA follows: TGTGCCAGCAGTGAAGCGCGGGGATACACCGGGGAGCTGTTTTTT.

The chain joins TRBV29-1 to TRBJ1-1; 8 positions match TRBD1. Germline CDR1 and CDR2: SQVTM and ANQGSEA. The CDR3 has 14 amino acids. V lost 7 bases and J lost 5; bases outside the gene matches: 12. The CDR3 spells CSGWTGRRLTEAFF. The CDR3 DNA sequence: TGCAGCGGATGGACAGGGAGGCGTCTGACTGAAGCTTTCTTT.

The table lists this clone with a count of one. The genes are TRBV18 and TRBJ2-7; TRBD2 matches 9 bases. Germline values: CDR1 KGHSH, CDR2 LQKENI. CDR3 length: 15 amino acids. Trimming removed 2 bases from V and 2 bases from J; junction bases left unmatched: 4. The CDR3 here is CASSPRREGPYEQYF. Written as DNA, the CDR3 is TGTGCCAGCTCACCAAGGCGGGAGGGTCCCTACGAGCAGTACTTC.

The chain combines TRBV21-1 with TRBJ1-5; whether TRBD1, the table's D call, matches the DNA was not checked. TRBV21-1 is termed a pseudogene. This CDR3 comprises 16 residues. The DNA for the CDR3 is TGTGCCAGCAGCACCCAGTCAGGGAAGTGCAATCAGCCCCAGCATTTT. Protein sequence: CASSTQSGKCNQPQHF.

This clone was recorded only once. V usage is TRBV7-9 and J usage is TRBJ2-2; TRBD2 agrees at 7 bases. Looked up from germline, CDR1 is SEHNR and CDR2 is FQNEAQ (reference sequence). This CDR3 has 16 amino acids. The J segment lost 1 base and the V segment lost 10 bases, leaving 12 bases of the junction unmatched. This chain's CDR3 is CAIPVGLAENTGELFF. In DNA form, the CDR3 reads TGTGCCATCCCCGTCGGGCTAGCGGAGAACACCGGGGAGCTGTTTTTT.

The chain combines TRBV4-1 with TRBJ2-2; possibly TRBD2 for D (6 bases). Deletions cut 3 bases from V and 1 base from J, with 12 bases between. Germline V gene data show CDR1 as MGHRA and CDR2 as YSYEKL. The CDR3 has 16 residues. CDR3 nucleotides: TGCGCCAGCAGCCAGGGTGGCGGGATGAACACCGGGGAGCTGTTTTTT. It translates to CASSQGGGMNTGELFF.

The CDR3 region has the DNA TGTGCCAGCAGTTCACTCCGGGACAGAGGGACTGAAGCTTTCTTT. Protein product: CASSSLRDRGTEAFF. The V and J genes are TRBV28 and TRBJ1-1; 7 nucleotides agree with TRBD1. Losses at the gene ends were 4 bases for V and 5 bases for J; bases not matched to a gene: 10. The CDR3 runs to 15 residues. CDR1 and CDR2 from the germline V gene are MDHEN and SYDVKM.

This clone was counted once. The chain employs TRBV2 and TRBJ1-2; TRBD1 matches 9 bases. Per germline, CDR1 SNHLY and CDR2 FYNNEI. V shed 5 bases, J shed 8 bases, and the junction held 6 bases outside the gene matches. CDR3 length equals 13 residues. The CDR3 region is CASSQQGARGYTF. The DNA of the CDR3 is TGTGCCAGCAGTCAACAGGGGGCGAGGGGCTACACCTTC.

The CDR3 region is CASGADTDTQYF. CDR3 in DNA: TGTGCCAGCGGAGCGGACACAGATACGCAGTATTTT. The chain recombines TRBV9 with TRBJ2-3; weak D call: TRBD2 (5 bases). V was trimmed by 7 bases and J by 2 bases, leaving 8 bases between them. Germline V gene sequence: CDR1 SGDLS, CDR2 YYNGEE. This CDR3 has 12 amino acids.

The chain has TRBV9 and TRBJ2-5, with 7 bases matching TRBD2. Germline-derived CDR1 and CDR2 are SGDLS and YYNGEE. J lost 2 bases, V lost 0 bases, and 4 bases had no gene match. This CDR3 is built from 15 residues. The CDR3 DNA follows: TGTGCCAGCAGCGTAGCTAGCGGTTCACAAGAGACCCAGTACTTC. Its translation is CASSVASGSQETQYF.